The rows below give T cell receptor beta chains drawn from one sample of a study of early T cells in non-severe SARS-CoV-2 infection. Via MiXCR, TCRdb re-called the 5' RACE reads, giving one row per CDR3 protein. The sample has roughly 52,000 distinct CDR3 sequences; less than 7.5% are singletons. Specimen: whole blood, collected at baseline. These receptors were obtained from an adult who was a healthcare worker with PCR-confirmed SARS-CoV-2 infection or an uninfected control (not recorded which). Both conserved end residues are part of each CDR3. The order of the fields is J gene, D gene, clone size, V gene, CDR3 protein, CDR3 DNA. The D gene is left open where the match is weak. Size is stated for part of the rows, as once, few or many counts, or as a class when the clone is expanded.

TRBJ2-7 | NA | few | TRBV19 | CASSISGSGSYEQYF | TGTGCCAGTAGTATATCTGGGTCGGGCTCCTACGAGCAGTACTTC
TRBJ2-3 | NA | NA | TRBV12-3/TRBV12-4 | CASSLYRVDSDTQYF | TGTGCCAGCAGTTTATACAGGGTGGACTCAGATACGCAGTATTTT
TRBJ2-7 | NA | many | TRBV13 | CASSATGTASYEQYF | TGTGCCAGCAGCGCCACCGGGACGGCCTCCTACGAGCAGTACTTC
TRBJ2-7 | TRBD2 | many | TRBV9 | CASSVGAGGTYEQYF | TGTGCCAGCAGCGTAGGAGCGGGGGGGACCTACGAGCAGTACTTC
TRBJ2-2 | NA | many | TRBV30 | CAWSVRIGAINTGELFF | TGTGCCTGGAGTGTACGGATCGGGGCGATTAACACCGGGGAGCTGTTTTTT
TRBJ1-1 | NA | few | TRBV7-2 | CASSSDGRNTEAFF | TGTGCCAGCAGCTCTGATGGGCGGAACACTGAAGCTTTCTTT
TRBJ1-1 | NA | many | TRBV20-1 | CSAAGGGETEAFF | TGCAGTGCGGCAGGCGGAGGGGAAACTGAAGCTTTCTTT
TRBJ2-7 | NA | NA | TRBV4-1 | CASSQVRGGHEQYF | TGCGCCAGCAGCCAAGTGAGGGGGGGCCACGAGCAGTACTTC
TRBJ2-2 | TRBD2 | NA | TRBV6-2/TRBV6-3 | CATVGWTSAEQRRNTGELFF | TGTGCCACCGTGGGGTGGACTAGCGCAGAACAACGCCGTAACACCGGGGAGCTGTTTTTT
TRBJ2-4 | NA | many | TRBV7-2 | CASSLGVGGANKNIQYF | TGTGCCAGCAGCTTAGGTGTTGGAGGGGCCAACAAAAACATTCAGTACTTC
TRBJ1-6 | NA | few | TRBV6-6 | CASSFRDNNSPLHF | TGTGCCAGCAGTTTCAGGGATAATAATTCACCCCTCCACTTT
TRBJ1-6 | NA | medium-sized | TRBV13 | CASSLERNYNSPLHF | TGTGCCAGCAGCTTAGAGCGGAACTATAATTCACCCCTCCACTTT
TRBJ1-5 | NA | many | TRBV6-6 | CASSYSNRGVSNQPQHF | TGTGCCAGCAGTTACTCGAATCGGGGGGTGAGCAATCAGCCCCAGCATTTT
TRBJ2-1 | TRBD1 | many | TRBV20-1 | CSAPDRYNEQFF | TGCAGTGCTCCGGACAGGTACAATGAGCAGTTCTTC
TRBJ2-7 | NA | many | TRBV6-1 | CASTRTAPYEQYF | TGTGCCAGCACCCGGACAGCCCCATACGAGCAGTACTTC
TRBJ2-5 | NA | many | TRBV18 | CASSPLGKGGTETQYF | TGTGCCAGCTCACCACTCGGTAAAGGAGGGACTGAGACCCAGTACTTC
TRBJ2-1 | TRBD2 | many | TRBV7-9 | CASSISGGSNEQFF | TGTGCCAGCAGCATTAGCGGGGGTTCAAATGAGCAGTTCTTC
TRBJ1-1 | NA | many | TRBV3-1 | CASSQGVIYAETEAFF | TGTGCCAGCAGCCAAGGGGTCATATACGCGGAAACTGAAGCTTTCTTT
TRBJ2-7 | NA | few | TRBV5-6 | CASRFGVGHEQYF | TGTGCCAGCAGATTTGGGGTCGGCCACGAGCAGTACTTC
TRBJ2-3 | NA | many | TRBV7-9 | CASTLYQGVTDTQYF | TGTGCCAGCACCCTATATCAGGGCGTCACAGATACGCAGTATTTT
TRBJ2-7 | TRBD1 | many | TRBV19 | CASSPPDRVHEQYF | TGTGCCAGTAGTCCACCGGACAGGGTCCACGAGCAGTACTTC
TRBJ1-4 | NA | many | TRBV30 | CAWSVTNEKLFF | TGTGCCTGGAGTGTGACAAATGAAAAACTGTTTTTT
TRBJ2-3 | NA | many | TRBV7-2 | CASSLAGWGAQEGTQYF | TGTGCCAGCAGCTTAGCGGGTTGGGGGGCCCAGGAGGGAACGCAGTATTTT
TRBJ2-1 | TRBD2 | NA | TRBV4-3 | CASSQVGRSGGTYNEQFF | TGCGCCAGCAGCCAAGTGGGGAGGAGCGGGGGGACCTACAATGAGCAGTTCTTC
TRBJ1-4 | NA | few | TRBV2 | CASSRTGNEKLFF | TGTGCCAGCAGTCGAACGGGGAATGAAAAACTGTTTTTT
TRBJ2-5 | NA | many | TRBV5-1 | CASSLGRETQYF | TGCGCCAGCAGCTTAGGTCGGGAGACCCAGTACTTC
TRBJ2-1 | NA | many | TRBV4-3 | CASSQNGLYEQFF | TGCGCCAGCAGCCAAAACGGACTATATGAGCAGTTCTTC
TRBJ1-1 | NA | many | TRBV5-5 | CASSLQDTEAFF | TGTGCCAGCAGCCTCCAGGACACTGAAGCTTTCTTT
TRBJ1-5 | TRBD1 | few | TRBV20-1 | CSARDTRTGIGRPQHF | TGCAGTGCTAGAGATACGAGGACAGGGATCGGTCGGCCCCAGCATTTT
TRBJ2-1 | NA | many | TRBV11-2 | CASSRSSYNEQFF | TGTGCCAGCAGCCGGAGCTCCTACAATGAGCAGTTCTTC
TRBJ2-5 | NA | few | TRBV12-3/TRBV12-4 | CASSLDSGETQYF | TGTGCCAGCAGTTTAGACAGTGGGGAGACCCAGTACTTC
TRBJ2-2 | NA | many | TRBV12-3/TRBV12-4 | CASRFRRSSENTGELFF | TGTGCCAGCAGATTCAGGCGGTCTAGCGAGAACACCGGGGAGCTGTTTTTT
TRBJ2-6 | NA | many | TRBV5-1 | CASSLETTGANVLTF | TGCGCCAGCAGCTTGGAGACAACTGGGGCCAACGTCCTGACTTTC
TRBJ2-1 | TRBD1 | many | TRBV12-3/TRBV12-4 | CASRADRANYNEQFF | TGTGCCAGCAGGGCGGACAGGGCCAACTACAATGAGCAGTTCTTC
TRBJ2-1 | TRBD2 | many | TRBV9 | CASSPTLAGGLWFF | TGTGCCAGCAGCCCCACCCTAGCGGGGGGGTTATGGTTCTTC
TRBJ2-7 | TRBD1 | few | TRBV28 | CASSLNVGTGKYEQYF | TGTGCCAGCAGTTTAAATGTTGGGACAGGGAAATACGAGCAGTACTTC
TRBJ1-5 | NA | NA | TRBV18 | CASSPLGNNQPQHF | TGTGCCAGCTCACCGCTCGGAAACAATCAGCCCCAGCATTTT
TRBJ2-3 | TRBD2 | many | TRBV5-4 | CASRPLAGVTDTQYF | TGTGCCAGCAGACCACTAGCGGGGGTTACAGATACGCAGTATTTT
TRBJ1-5 | NA | NA | TRBV28 | CASSYPLGGNQPQHF | TGTGCCAGCAGTTATCCCCTGGGCGGCAATCAGCCCCAGCATTTT
TRBJ2-5 | TRBD2 | many | TRBV5-6 | CASSLPGLAGGHRETQYF | TGTGCCAGCAGCTTGCCTGGGCTAGCGGGGGGGCATCGAGAGACCCAGTACTTC
TRBJ2-6 | TRBD1 | many | TRBV18 | CASSPRLTGLFSSGANVLTF | TGTGCCAGCTCACCCAGGCTGACAGGGCTATTTAGCTCTGGGGCCAACGTCCTGACTTTC
TRBJ2-7 | NA | many | TRBV11-2 | CASSLLGGPLDEQYF | TGTGCCAGCAGCTTACTAGGCGGACCACTAGACGAGCAGTACTTC
TRBJ2-3 | NA | few | TRBV6-1 | CASSERFYGEARTDTQYF | TGTGCCAGCAGTGAAAGATTTTACGGGGAGGCTAGAACAGATACGCAGTATTTT
TRBJ1-2 | NA | few | TRBV20-1 | CSATPGYYGYTF | TGCAGTGCTACCCCCGGGTACTATGGCTACACCTTC
TRBJ1-4 | NA | many | TRBV7-9 | CASSRAGIEKLFF | TGTGCCAGTTCGAGGGCCGGGATTGAAAAACTGTTTTTT
TRBJ2-1 | NA | many | TRBV11-2 | CASSVQHNPVWEQFF | TGTGCCAGCAGCGTCCAACATAACCCCGTTTGGGAGCAGTTCTTC
TRBJ1-6 | NA | NA | TRBV15 | CATSRDLGGPLSTLHF | TGTGCCACCAGCAGAGATCTGGGGGGACCCTTATCCACCCTCCACTTT
TRBJ1-1 | NA | many | TRBV18 | CASSPDRKNTEAFF | TGTGCCAGCTCACCTGACAGAAAGAACACTGAAGCTTTCTTT
TRBJ1-2 | NA | NA | TRBV19 | CATSPGNYGYTF | TGTGCCACCTCACCGGGGAACTATGGCTACACCTTC
TRBJ1-1 | NA | few | TRBV4-3 | CASSQGWGMGTYTEAFF | TGCGCCAGCAGCCAAGGTTGGGGAATGGGGACCTACACTGAAGCTTTCTTT